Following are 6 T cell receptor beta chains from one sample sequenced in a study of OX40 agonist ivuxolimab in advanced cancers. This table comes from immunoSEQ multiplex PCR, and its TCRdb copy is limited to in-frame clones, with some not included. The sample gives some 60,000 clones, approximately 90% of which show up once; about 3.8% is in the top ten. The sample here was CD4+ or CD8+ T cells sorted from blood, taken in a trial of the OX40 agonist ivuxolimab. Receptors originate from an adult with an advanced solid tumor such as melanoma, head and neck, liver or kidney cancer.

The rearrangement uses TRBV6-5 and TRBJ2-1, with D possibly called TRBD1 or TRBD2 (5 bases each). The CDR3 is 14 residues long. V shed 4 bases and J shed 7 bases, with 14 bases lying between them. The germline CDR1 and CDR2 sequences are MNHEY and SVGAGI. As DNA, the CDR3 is TGTGCCAGCAGTTTCGGGACGGGTCCGAATGAGCAGTTCTTC. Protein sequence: CASSFGTGPNEQFF.

In DNA, the CDR3 is TGTGCCAGCAGCGGGGAAGTGGGACCCCTCCACTTT. Its protein product is CASSGEVGPLHF. The chain recombines TRBV7-2 with TRBJ1-6; D not resolved. The germline V gene encodes CDR1 SGHTA and CDR2 FQGNSA. The CDR3 extends over 12 amino acids. V was clipped by 5 bases and J by 12 bases, with 11 bases between them.

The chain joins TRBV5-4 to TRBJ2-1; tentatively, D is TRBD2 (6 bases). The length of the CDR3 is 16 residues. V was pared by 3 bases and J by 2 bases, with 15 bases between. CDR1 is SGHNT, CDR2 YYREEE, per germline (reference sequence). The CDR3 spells CASSWGGVLAYNEQFF. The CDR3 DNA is TGTGCCAGCAGCTGGGGCGGGGTACTTGCCTACAATGAGCAGTTCTTC. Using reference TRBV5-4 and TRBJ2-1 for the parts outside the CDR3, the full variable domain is ETGVTQSPTHLIKTRGQQVTLRCSSQSGHNTVSWYQQALGQGPQFIFQYYREEENGRGNFPPRFSGLQFPNYSSELNVNALELDDSALYLCASSWGGVLAYNEQFFGPGTRLTVL.

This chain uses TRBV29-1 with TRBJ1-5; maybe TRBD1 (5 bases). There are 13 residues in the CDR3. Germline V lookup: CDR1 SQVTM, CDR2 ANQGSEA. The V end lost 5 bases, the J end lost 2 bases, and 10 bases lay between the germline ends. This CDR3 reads CSVRQGGNQPQHF. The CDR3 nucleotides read TGCAGCGTTCGCCAGGGTGGCAATCAGCCCCAGCATTTT.

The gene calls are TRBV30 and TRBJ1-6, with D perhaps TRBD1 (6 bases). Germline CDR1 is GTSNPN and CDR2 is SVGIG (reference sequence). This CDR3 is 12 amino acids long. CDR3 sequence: CLGHRADSPLHF. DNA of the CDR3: TGTCTCGGGCACAGGGCCGATTCACCCCTCCACTTT.

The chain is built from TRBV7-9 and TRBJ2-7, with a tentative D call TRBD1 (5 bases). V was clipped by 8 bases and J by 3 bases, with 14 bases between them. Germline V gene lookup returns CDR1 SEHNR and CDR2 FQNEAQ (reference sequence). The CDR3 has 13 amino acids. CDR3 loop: CASQLDSLYEQYF. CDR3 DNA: TGTGCCAGCCAACTCGACAGTCTCTACGAGCAGTACTTC.